This T cell receptor (beta chain) was found in a study of graft-versus-host responses after intestinal transplantation. The CDR3 spans 15 residues. Trimming removed 3 bases at V and 3 bases at J, with 15 bases between. CDR1 and CDR2 (germline): SGHRS, YFSETQ. This clone was seen a single time. The target antigen is unknown. The assay was immunoSEQ multiplex PCR, and TCRdb's table has in-frame clones only and misses some. The table records roughly 75,000 clones, about nine tenths of them present only once. This specimen consisted of unstimulated CD4+ T cells sorted from spleen or lymph node cells, obtained before intestinal transplant. The sequence derives from a human donor who received an intestinal transplant. This rearrangement joins TRBV5-1 to TRBJ2-5; D possibly corresponds to TRBD2 (5 bases). The CDR3 coding sequence is TGCGCCAGCAGCTCGCCGACTACCACAGAAGAGACCCAGTACTTC. It yields the protein CASSSPTTTEETQYF. Using reference TRBV5-1 and TRBJ2-5 for the parts outside the CDR3, the full variable domain is KAGVTQTPRYLIKTRGQQVTLSCSPISGHRSVSWYQQTPGQGLQFLFEYFSETQRNKGNFPGRFSGRQFSNSRSEMNVSTLELGDSALYLCASSSPTTTEETQYFGPGTRLLVL.